Sequencing of this T cell receptor beta chain was carried out in a study of blood T cells in healthy people across ages. Next came a second PCR, run for about 7 to 12 cycles, which used a sample-barcoded 5' primer along with a J-beta primer mix. A single record per CDR3 protein comes from TCRdb applying MiXCR to the 5' RACE reads. There are roughly 1.7 million distinct CDR3 sequences in the sample; around 35% occur only once, and roughly 10% lies in the top ten. V dropped 8 bases and J dropped 0 bases, with 11 bases sitting between them. The CDR3 totals 13 residues. CDR1 and CDR2 (germline): MDHEN, SYDVKM. This clonotype has at least ten counts.

The origin of this receptor is a woman in her thirties in good health. Source material: blood. This rearrangement joins TRBV28 to TRBJ2-7; D not resolved. The CDR3 protein is CASGSVTSYEQYF. In nucleotides, the CDR3 is TGTGCCAGCGGTTCGGTTACCTCCTACGAGCAGTACTTC. Complete variable domain (other parts from reference TRBV28 and TRBJ2-7): DVKVTQSSRYLVKRTGEKVFLECVQDMDHENMFWYRQDPGLGLRLIYFSYDVKMKEKGDIPEGYSVSREKKERFSLILESASTNQTSMYLCASGSVTSYEQYFGPGTRLTVT.